These 17 T cell receptor beta chains were sequenced from one sample in a study of blood T cell repertoires in COVID-19. The table came from immunoSEQ multiplex PCR; TCRdb's copy has only in-frame clones and leaves some out. The table includes roughly 240,000 clones, approximately 87% detected once. The specimen was peripheral blood. The origin of the receptors is a man in his 60s who had recovered from COVID-19.

The V call is TRBV18, the J call TRBJ2-2; D is possibly TRBD1 (5 bases). Germline values: CDR1 KGHSH, CDR2 LQKENI. V was clipped by 2 bases and J by 4 bases, with 11 bases between them. The CDR3 contains 15 residues. The DNA of the CDR3 is TGTGCCAGCTCACCAGGGGCAGGCGGCACCGGGGAGCTGTTTTTT. It translates to CASSPGAGGTGELFF. The whole variable domain, filled in from reference TRBV18 and TRBJ2-2, reads NAGVMQNPRHLVRRRGQEARLRCSPMKGHSHVYWYRQLPEEGLKFMVYLQKENIIDESGMPKERFSAEFPKEGPSILRIQQVVRGDSAAYFCASSPGAGGTGELFFGEGSRLTVL.

This clone has just one count. The chain employs TRBV29-1 and TRBJ2-7, with a possible D match to TRBD1 (5 bases). The V gene's germline CDR1 is SQVTM and CDR2 ANQGSEA. The CDR3 covers 13 residues. Trimming took off 3 bases at V and 1 base at J, with 10 bases between the two ends. The CDR3 sequence is CSVDQGNSYEQYF. The DNA for the CDR3 is TGCAGCGTTGACCAGGGTAATTCCTACGAGCAGTACTTC.

V and J are TRBV7-8 and TRBJ2-2, with a possible D match to TRBD1 (7 bases). Per germline, CDR1 SGHVS and CDR2 FQNEAQ. The V end was cut by 5 bases, the J end by 4 bases, with 17 bases between. CDR3 length equals 16 residues. This CDR3 is CASSLRDQGGTGELFF. CDR3 sequence (DNA): TGTGCCAGCAGCCTCCGGGACCAGGGGGGCACCGGGGAGCTGTTTTTT.

V usage is TRBV29-1 and J usage is TRBJ2-3; possible D gene TRBD2, 6 bases. Germline V gene lookup returns CDR1 SQVTM and CDR2 ANQGSEA. V lost 7 bases and J lost 2, with 16 bases in between. This CDR3 region has 14 residues. CDR3 nucleotides: TGCAGCGCCAACGGGGGACTCCTCACAGATACGCAGTATTTT. It codes for CSANGGLLTDTQYF.

The chain has TRBV6-6 and TRBJ2-5, with TRBD2 matching over 10 bases. Germline lookup yields CDR1 MNHNY and CDR2 SVGAGI (reference sequence). J lost 1 base, V lost 7 bases, and 6 bases had no gene match. The CDR3 is 15 amino acids. CDR3 protein: CASKGASGGQETQYF. Written as DNA, the CDR3 is TGTGCCAGCAAGGGGGCTAGCGGGGGCCAAGAGACCCAGTACTTC.

The chain uses TRBV3-1 (or the pseudogene TRBV3-2) and TRBJ2-7; D is possibly TRBD1 (5 bases). Germline CDR1 and CDR2: LGHDT and YNNKEL (reference sequence). V lost 2 bases and J 3 bases, leaving 11 bases between the germline ends. CDR3 length equals 14 residues. CDR3 protein: CASSQSRQHYEQYF. Here the CDR3 DNA reads TGTGCCAGCAGCCAATCTCGACAGCACTACGAGCAGTACTTC.

The chain carries TRBV6-1 and TRBJ2-4; 13 nucleotides match TRBD2. The trim removed 4 bases at V and 8 bases at J, leaving 11 bases unmatched. The germline gives CDR1 MNHNS, CDR2 SASEGT. The CDR3 loop spans 17 amino acids. The CDR3 DNA reads TGTGCCAGCAGTGCAAGCTTGACTAGCGGGAGGAGCGACATTCAGTACTTC. It encodes CASSASLTSGRSDIQYF.

The chain recombines TRBV12-3 or TRBV12-4 with TRBJ1-1, with D perhaps TRBD1 (6 bases). V was shortened by 2 bases and J by 7 bases, with 11 bases between the two germline ends. The CDR3 extends over 13 amino acids. The CDR3 coding sequence is TGTGCCAGCAGTTTAAAGGCAGGGGTTGAAGCTTTCTTT. Translated, it gives CASSLKAGVEAFF.

Turning to this clone: One junction end does not reproduce the germline sequence, and a read error may be involved. V and J are TRBV7-7 and TRBJ2-1; D not resolved. From germline, CDR1 is SSHAT and CDR2 FNYEAQ (reference sequence). The CDR3 contains 14 residues. The CDR3: CASSQQSAGSEQFF. DNA for the CDR3: TGTGCTAGCAGCCAACAATCGGCCGGGTCGGAGCAGTTCTTC.

The rearrangement links TRBV25-1 to TRBJ1-6, with D unresolved. Germline V gives CDR1 MGHDK, CDR2 SYGVNS. Trimming removed 2 bases at V and 8 bases at J, with 10 bases between. The CDR3 has 14 amino acids. CDR3 protein: CASSEGTRDSPLHF. The CDR3 coding sequence is TGTGCCAGCAGTGAAGGAACGCGGGATTCACCCCTCCACTTT.

V and J are TRBV5-4 and TRBJ2-6, with D possibly matching TRBD2 (6 bases). The CDR3 consists of 16 residues. Germline assignment: CDR1 SGHNT and CDR2 YYREEE (reference sequence). V was pared by 4 bases and J by 2 bases, with 13 bases between. The DNA of the CDR3 is TGTGCCAGCAGCAGGCAGGGACTTGCTGGGGCCAACGTCCTGACTTTC. Amino acids: CASSRQGLAGANVLTF.

V gene TRBV7-2 combines with J gene TRBJ2-2; D is unclear. CDR1 and CDR2 from the germline V gene are SGHTA and FQGNSA. The CDR3 runs 15 residues. Trimming left V 1 base short and J 2 bases short, with 8 bases between. CDR3: CASSLVAGNTGELFF. The CDR3 DNA reads TGTGCCAGCAGCTTAGTTGCAGGAAACACCGGGGAGCTGTTTTTT.

The chain is built from TRBV5-5 and TRBJ2-2, with D possibly matching TRBD2 (6 bases). Per the germline V gene, CDR1 is SGHKS and CDR2 is YYEKEE (reference sequence). The CDR3 contains 13 residues. With 4 bases removed from V and 4 bases from J, the gap between germline ends came to 8 bases. CDR3 in amino acids: CASSPGVTGELFF. The CDR3 bases are TGTGCCAGCAGCCCGGGGGTCACCGGGGAGCTGTTTTTT.

The rearrangement uses TRBV6-1 and TRBJ2-2; D not resolved. Germline values: CDR1 MNHNS, CDR2 SASEGT. The V end lost 3 bases, the J end lost 0 bases, and 5 bases lay between the germline ends. CDR3 length: 14 residues. The CDR3 DNA is TGTGCCAGCAGTGAGCTAGCGAACACCGGGGAGCTGTTTTTT. Translation: CASSELANTGELFF.

The CDR3 nucleotides are TGTGCCAGCAGTCGCCGGACAGGTGGAAACACCATATATTTT. Translating gives CASSRRTGGNTIYF. The V call is TRBV28, the J call TRBJ1-3; 7 bases line up with TRBD1. The trim removed 5 bases at V and 3 bases at J, leaving 4 bases unmatched. There are 14 residues in the CDR3. The germline V gene encodes CDR1 MDHEN and CDR2 SYDVKM.

V and J are TRBV9 and TRBJ1-3; tentative D call: TRBD1 (5 bases). CDR1 SGDLS and CDR2 YYNGEE come from the germline V gene. The CDR3 consists of 16 residues. The V gene lost 5 bases and the J gene lost 0 bases, with 15 bases spanning the gap. The CDR3 DNA reads TGTGCCAGCAGTCCCAGGACAATCAGCTCTGGAAACACCATATATTTT. Translated: CASSPRTISSGNTIYF.

A few counts support this clone. J is TRBJ2-1 and V is TRBV18; possible D gene TRBD1, 5 bases. The CDR3 extends over 16 amino acids. V was cut by 3 bases and J by 1 base, with 13 bases left in between. From germline, CDR1 is KGHSH and CDR2 LQKENI. CDR3 residues: CASSPLTAISYNEQFF. In nucleotides, the CDR3 is TGTGCCAGCTCACCGCTGACAGCAATATCCTACAATGAGCAGTTCTTC.